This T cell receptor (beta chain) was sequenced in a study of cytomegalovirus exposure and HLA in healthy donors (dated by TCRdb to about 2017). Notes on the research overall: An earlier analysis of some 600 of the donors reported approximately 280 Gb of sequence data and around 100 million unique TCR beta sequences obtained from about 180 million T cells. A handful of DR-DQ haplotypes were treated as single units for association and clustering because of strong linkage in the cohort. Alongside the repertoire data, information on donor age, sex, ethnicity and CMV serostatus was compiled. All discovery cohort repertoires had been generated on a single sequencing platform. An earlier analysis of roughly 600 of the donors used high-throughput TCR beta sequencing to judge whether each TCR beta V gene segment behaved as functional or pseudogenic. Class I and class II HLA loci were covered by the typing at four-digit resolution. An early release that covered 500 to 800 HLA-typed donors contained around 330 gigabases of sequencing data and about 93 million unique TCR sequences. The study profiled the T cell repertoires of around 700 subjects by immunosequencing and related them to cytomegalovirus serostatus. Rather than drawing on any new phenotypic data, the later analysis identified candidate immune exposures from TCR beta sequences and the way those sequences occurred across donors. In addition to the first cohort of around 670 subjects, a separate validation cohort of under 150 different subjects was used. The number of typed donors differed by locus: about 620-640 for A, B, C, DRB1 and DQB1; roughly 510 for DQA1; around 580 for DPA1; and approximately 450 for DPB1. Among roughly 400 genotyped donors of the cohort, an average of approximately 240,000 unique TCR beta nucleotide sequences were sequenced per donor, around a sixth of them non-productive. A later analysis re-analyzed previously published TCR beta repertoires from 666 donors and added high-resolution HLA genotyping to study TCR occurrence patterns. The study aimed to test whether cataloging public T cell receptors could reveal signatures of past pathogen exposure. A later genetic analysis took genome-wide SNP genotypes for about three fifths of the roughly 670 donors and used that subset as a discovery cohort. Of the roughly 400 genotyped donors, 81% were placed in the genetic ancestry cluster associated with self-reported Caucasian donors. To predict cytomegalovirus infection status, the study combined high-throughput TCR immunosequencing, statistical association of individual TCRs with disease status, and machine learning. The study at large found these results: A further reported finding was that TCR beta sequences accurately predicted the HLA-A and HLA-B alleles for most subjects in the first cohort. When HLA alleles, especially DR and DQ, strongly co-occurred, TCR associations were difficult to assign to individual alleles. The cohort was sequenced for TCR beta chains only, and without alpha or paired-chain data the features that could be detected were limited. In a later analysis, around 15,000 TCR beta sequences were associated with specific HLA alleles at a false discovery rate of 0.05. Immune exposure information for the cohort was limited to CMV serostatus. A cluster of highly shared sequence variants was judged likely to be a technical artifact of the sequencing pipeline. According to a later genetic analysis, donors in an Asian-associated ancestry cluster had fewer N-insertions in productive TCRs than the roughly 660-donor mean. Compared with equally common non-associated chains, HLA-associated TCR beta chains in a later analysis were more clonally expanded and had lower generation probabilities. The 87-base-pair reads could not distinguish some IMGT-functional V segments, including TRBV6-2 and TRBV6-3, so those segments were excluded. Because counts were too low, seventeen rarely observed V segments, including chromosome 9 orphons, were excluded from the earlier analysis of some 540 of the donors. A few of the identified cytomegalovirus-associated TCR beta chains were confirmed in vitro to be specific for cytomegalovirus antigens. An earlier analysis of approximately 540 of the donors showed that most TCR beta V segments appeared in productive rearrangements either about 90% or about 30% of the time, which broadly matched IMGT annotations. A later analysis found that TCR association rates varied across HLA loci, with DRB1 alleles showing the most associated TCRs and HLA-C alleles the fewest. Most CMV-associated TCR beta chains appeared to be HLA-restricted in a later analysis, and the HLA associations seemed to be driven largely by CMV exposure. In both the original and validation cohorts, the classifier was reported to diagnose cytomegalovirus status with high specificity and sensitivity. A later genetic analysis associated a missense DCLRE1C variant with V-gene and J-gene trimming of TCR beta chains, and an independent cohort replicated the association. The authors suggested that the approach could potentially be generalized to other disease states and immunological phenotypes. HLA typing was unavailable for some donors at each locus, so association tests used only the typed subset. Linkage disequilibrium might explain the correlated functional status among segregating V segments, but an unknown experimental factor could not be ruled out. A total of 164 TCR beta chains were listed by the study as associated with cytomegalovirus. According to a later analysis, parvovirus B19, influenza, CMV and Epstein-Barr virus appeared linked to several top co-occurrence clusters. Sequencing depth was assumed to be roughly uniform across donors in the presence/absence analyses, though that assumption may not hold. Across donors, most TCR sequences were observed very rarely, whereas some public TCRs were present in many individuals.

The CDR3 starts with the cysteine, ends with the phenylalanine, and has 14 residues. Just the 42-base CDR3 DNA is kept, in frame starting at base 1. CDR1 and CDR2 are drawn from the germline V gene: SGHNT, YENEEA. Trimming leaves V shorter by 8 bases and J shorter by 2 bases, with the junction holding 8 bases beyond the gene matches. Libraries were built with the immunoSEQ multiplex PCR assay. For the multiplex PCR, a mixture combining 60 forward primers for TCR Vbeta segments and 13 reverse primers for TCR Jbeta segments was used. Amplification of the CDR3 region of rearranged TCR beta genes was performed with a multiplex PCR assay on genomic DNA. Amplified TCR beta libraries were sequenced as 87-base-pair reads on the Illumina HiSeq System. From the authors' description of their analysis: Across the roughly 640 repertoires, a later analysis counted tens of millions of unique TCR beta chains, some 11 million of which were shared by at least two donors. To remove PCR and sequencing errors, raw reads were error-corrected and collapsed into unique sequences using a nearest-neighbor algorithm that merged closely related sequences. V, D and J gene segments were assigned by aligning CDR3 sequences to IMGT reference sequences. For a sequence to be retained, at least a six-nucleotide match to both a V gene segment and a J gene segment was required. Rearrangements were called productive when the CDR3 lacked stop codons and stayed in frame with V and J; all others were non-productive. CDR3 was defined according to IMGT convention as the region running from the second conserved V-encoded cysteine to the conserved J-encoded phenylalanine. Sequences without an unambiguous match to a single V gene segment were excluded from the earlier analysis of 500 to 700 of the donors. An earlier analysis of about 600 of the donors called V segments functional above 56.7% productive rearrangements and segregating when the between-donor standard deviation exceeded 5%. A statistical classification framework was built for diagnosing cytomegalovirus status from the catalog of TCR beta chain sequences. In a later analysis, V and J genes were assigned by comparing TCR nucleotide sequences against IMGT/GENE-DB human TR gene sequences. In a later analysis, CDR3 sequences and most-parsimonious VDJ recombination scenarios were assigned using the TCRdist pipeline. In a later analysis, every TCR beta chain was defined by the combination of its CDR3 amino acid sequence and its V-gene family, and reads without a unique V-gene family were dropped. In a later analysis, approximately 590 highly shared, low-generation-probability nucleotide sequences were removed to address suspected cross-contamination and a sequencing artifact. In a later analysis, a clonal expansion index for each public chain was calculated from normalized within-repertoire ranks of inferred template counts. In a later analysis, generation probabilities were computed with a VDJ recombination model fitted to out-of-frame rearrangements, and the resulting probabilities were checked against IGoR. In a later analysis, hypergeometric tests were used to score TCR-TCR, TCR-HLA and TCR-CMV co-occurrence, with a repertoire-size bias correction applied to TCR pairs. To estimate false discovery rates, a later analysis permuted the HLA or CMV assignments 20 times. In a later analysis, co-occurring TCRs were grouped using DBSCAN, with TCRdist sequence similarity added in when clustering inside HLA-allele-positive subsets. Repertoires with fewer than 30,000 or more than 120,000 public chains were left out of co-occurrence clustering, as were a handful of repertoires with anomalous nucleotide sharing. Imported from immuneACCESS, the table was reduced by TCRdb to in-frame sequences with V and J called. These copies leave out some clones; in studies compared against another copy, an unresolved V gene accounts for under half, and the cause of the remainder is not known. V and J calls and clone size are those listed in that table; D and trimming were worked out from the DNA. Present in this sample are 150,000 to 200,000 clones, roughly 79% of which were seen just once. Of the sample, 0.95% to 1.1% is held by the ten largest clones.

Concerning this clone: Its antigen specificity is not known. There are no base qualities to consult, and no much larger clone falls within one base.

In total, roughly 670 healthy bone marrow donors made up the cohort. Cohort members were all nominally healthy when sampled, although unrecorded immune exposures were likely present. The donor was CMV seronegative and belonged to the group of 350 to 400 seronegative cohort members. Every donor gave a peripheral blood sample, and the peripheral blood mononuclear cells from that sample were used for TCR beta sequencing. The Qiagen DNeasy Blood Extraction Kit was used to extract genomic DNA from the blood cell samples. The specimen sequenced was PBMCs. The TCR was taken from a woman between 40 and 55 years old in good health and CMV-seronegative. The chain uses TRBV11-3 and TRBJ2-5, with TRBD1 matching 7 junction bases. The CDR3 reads CASRPGQIQETQYF. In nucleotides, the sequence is TGTGCCAGCCGACCGGGACAGATTCAAGAGACCCAGTACTTC.